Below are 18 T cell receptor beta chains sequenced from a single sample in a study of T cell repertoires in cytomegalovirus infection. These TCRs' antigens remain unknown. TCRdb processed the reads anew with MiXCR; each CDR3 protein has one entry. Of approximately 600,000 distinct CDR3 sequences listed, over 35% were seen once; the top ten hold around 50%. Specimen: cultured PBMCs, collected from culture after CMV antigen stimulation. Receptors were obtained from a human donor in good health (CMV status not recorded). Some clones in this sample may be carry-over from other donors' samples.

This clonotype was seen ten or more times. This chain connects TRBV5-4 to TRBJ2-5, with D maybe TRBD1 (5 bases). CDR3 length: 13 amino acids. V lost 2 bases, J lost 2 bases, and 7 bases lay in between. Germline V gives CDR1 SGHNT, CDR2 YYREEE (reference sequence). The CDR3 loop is CASSLDRQETQYF. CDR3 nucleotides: TGTGCCAGCAGCTTAGACAGACAAGAGACCCAGTACTTC. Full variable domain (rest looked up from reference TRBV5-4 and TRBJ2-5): ETGVTQSPTHLIKTRGQQVTLRCSSQSGHNTVSWYQQALGQGPQFIFQYYREEENGRGNFPPRFSGLQFPNYSSELNVNALELDDSALYLCASSLDRQETQYFGPGTRLLVL.

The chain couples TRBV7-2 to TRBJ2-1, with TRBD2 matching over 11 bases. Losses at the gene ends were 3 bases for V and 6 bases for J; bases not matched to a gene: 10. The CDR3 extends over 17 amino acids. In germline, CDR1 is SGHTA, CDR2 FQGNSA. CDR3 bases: TGTGCCAGCAGCTTTGGGGTAGCGGGGGGGCAGTTCAATGAGCAGTTCTTC. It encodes CASSFGVAGGQFNEQFF.

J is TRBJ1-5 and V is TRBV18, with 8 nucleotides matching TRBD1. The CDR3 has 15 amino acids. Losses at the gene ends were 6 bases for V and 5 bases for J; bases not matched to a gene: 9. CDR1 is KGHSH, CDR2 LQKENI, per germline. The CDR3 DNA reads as TGTGCCAGCTCGCCTACAGGGGGACGGGATCAGCCCCAGCATTTT. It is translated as CASSPTGGRDQPQHF.

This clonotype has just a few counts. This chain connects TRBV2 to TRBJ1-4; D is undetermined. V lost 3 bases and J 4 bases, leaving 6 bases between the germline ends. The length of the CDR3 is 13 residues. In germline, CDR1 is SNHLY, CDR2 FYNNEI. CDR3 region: CASSEAVNEKLFF. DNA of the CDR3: TGTGCCAGCAGTGAGGCGGTTAATGAAAAACTGTTTTTT.

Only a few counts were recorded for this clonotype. The CDR3 here is CASSRQPNTEAFF. The CDR3 nucleotides read TGTGCCAGCAGTCGTCAGCCGAACACTGAAGCTTTCTTT. This chain uses TRBV7-6 with TRBJ1-1; D is unresolved. Trimming took off 6 bases at V and 1 base at J, with 9 bases between the two ends. This CDR3 contains 13 residues. Germline CDR1 reads SGHVS; CDR2 reads FNYEAQ.

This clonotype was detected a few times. In DNA, the CDR3 is TGTGCCAGCAGGGCCGCCCTGGGGGGCTACACCTTC. This gives the protein CASRAALGGYTF. The genes are TRBV6-1 and TRBJ1-2; D not resolved. Trimming shortened V by 6 bases and J by 8 bases, and 13 bases separated the two germline ends. The CDR3 extends over 12 amino acids. Germline CDR1 is MNHNS and CDR2 is SASEGT.

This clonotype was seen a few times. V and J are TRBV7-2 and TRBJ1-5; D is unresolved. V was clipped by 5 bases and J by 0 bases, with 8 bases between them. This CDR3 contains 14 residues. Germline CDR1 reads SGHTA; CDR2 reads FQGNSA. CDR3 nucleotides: TGTGCCAGCAGCCACGAAAGTAGCAATCAGCCCCAGCATTTT. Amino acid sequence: CASSHESSNQPQHF.

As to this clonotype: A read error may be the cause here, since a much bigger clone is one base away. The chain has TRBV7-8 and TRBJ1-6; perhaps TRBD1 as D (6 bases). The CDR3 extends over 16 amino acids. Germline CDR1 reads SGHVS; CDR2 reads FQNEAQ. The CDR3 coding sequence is TGTGCCAGCAGCCCCATCCTAGGCAGGGGTACTTCACCCCTCCGCTTT. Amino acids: CASSPILGRGTSPLRF. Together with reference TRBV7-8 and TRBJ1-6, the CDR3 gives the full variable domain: GAGVSQSPRYKVAKRGQDVALRCDPISGHVSLFWYQQALGQGPEFLTYFQNEAQLDKSGLPSDRFFAERPEGSVSTLKIQRTQQEDSAVYLCASSPILGRGTSPLRFGNGTRLTVT.

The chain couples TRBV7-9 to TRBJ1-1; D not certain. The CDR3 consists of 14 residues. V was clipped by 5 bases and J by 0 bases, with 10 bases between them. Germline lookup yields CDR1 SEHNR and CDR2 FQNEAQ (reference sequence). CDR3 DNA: TGTGCCAGCAGCCGCAGCAGGATGAACACTGAAGCTTTCTTT. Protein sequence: CASSRSRMNTEAFF. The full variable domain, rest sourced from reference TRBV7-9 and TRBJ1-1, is DTGVSQNPRHKITKRGQNVTFRCDPISEHNRLYWYRQTLGQGPEFLTYFQNEAQLEKSRLLSDRFSAERPKGSFSTLEIQRTEQGDSAMYLCASSRSRMNTEAFFGQGTRLTVV.

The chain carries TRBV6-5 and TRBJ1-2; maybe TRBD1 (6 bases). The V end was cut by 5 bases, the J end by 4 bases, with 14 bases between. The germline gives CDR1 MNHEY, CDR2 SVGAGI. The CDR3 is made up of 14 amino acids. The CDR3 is CASSPATGLYGYTF. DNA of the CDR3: TGTGCCAGCAGTCCCGCGACAGGCCTCTATGGCTACACCTTC.

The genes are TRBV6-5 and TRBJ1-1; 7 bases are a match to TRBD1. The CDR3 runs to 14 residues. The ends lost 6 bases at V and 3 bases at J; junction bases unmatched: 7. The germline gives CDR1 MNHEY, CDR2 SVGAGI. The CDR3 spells CASSYRGLYTEAFF. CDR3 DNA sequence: TGTGCCAGCAGCTACAGGGGATTGTACACTGAAGCTTTCTTT.

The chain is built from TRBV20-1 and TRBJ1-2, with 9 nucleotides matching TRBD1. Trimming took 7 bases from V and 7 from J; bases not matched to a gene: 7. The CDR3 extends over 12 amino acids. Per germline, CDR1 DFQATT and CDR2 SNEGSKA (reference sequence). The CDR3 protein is CSVGQGIRGYTF. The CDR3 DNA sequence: TGCAGTGTCGGACAGGGGATCCGTGGCTACACCTTC.

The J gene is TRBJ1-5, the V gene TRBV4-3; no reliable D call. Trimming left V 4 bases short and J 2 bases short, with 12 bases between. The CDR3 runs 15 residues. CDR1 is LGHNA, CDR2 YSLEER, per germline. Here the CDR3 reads CASSPLWGGNQPQHF. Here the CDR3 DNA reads TGCGCCAGCAGCCCTCTTTGGGGAGGCAATCAGCCCCAGCATTTT.

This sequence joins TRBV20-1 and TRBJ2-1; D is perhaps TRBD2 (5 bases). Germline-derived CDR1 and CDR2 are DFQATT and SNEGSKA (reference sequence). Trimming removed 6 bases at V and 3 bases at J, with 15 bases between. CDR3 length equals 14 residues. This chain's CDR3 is CSAVRSRGYNEQFF. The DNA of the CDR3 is TGCAGTGCGGTCCGTTCTCGGGGCTACAATGAGCAGTTCTTC.

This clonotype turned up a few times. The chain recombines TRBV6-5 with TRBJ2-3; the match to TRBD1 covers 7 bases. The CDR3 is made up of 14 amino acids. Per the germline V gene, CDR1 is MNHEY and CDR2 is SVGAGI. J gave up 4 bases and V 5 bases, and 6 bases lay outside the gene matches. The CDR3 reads CASSKTGMADTQYF. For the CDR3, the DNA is TGTGCCAGCAGTAAGACAGGGATGGCAGATACGCAGTATTTT.

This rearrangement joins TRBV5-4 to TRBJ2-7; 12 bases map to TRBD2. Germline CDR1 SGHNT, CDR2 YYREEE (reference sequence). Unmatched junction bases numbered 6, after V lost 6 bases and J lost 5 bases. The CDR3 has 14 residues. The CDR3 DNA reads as TGTGCCAGCACCCTAGCGGGAGGGCCTGACGAGCAGTACTTC. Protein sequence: CASTLAGGPDEQYF. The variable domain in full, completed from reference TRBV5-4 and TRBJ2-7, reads ETGVTQSPTHLIKTRGQQVTLRCSSQSGHNTVSWYQQALGQGPQFIFQYYREEENGRGNFPPRFSGLQFPNYSSELNVNALELDDSALYLCASTLAGGPDEQYFGPGTRLTVT.

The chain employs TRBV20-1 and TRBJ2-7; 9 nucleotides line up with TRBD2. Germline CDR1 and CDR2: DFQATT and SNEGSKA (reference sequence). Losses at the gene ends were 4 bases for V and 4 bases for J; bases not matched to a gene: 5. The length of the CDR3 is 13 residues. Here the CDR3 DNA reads TGCAGTGCTATAGGACTAGCGCGTTACGAGCAGTACTTC. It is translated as CSAIGLARYEQYF.

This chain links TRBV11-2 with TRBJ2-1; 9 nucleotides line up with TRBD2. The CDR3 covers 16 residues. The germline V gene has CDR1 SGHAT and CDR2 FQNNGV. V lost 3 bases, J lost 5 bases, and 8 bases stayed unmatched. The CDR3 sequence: CASSFPGLAPHNEQFF. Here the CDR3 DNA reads TGTGCCAGCAGCTTTCCCGGACTAGCGCCTCACAATGAGCAGTTCTTC.